This TCR beta chain originates from a study of blood T cell repertoires in COVID-19. On the study more broadly: COVID-19 samples from acute and convalescent phases originated in the United States, Italy and Spain. PBMCs, B-cell-depleted T cells, or T cells provided the cDNA or gDNA that made up the material.

Germline assignment: CDR1 PRHDT and CDR2 FYEKMQ (reference sequence). V lost 1 base to trimming and J lost 8 bases; unmatched junction nucleotides: 4. The CDR3 covers 14 residues. TCRdb's table, derived via immunoSEQ multiplex PCR, lists solely in-frame clones and lacks some. This sample has 400,000 to 450,000 clones; 90% occur once, and the top ten carry under 0.7%. Sample: PBMCs or T cells enriched from blood (not recorded which). This chain joins TRBV13 and TRBJ2-1; 8 positions agree with TRBD2. This TCR came from a man aged 18 to 30 who had recovered from COVID-19. The CDR3 sequence is CASSLAGGRDEQFF. The CDR3 bases are TGTGCCAGCAGCTTAGCGGGAGGGCGGGATGAGCAGTTCTTC. The entire variable domain, with the rest obtained from reference TRBV13 and TRBJ2-1, is as follows: AAGVIQSPRHLIKEKRETATLKCYPIPRHDTVYWYQQGPGQDPQFLISFYEKMQSDKGSIPDRFSAQQFSDYHSELNMSSLELGDSALYFCASSLAGGRDEQFFGPGTRLTVL.